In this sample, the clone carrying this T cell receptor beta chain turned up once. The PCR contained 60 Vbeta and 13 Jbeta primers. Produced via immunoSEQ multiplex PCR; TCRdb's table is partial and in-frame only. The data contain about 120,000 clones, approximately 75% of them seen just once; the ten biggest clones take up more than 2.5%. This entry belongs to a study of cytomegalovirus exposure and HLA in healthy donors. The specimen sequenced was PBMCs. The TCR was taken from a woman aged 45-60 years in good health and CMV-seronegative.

CDR3 loop: CASSLAGGDTEAFF. In nucleotides, the CDR3 is TGCGCCAGCAGCTTGGCGGGGGGCGACACTGAAGCTTTCTTT. This chain joins TRBV5-1 and TRBJ1-1, with D perhaps TRBD1 (6 bases). Germline CDR1 SGHRS, CDR2 YFSETQ. CDR3 length equals 14 residues. Trimming removed 0 bases from V and 3 bases from J, with 9 bases in between.